The rows below give T cell receptor beta chains drawn from one sample of a study of shared clonotypes between healthy human individuals. The method was immunoSEQ multiplex PCR; TCRdb's version includes in-frame clones alone and lacks a portion of them. The sample lists 2 million to 2.5 million clones; about 92% were seen once. Sequencing was done on a sample of naive CD4+ T cells from PBMCs. All receptors come from a man in his late teens or twenties in good health. Some clones in this sample may be carry-over from other donors' samples. Both conserved end residues are part of each CDR3. A D gene is named only where the DNA matches it firmly. Expanded clones are given a class, and other clones once, few, many or no size at all.

clone size,CDR3 length,J gene,V gene,D gene,CDR3 DNA,CDR3 protein
NA,16,TRBJ2-3,TRBV6-1,TRBD2,TGTGCCAGCAGTGAACTTACCGGGAGGCCATTCGGTACGCAGTATTTT,CASSELTGRPFGTQYF
NA,12,TRBJ2-5,TRBV2,NA,TGTGCCAGCTCTCGGGATCGGGAGACCCAGTACTTC,CASSRDRETQYF
NA,15,TRBJ1-4,TRBV9,NA,TGTGCCAGCAGCGGCAGCCGTGCTCGGGGGGAAAAACTGTTTTTT,CASSGSRARGEKLFF
NA,16,TRBJ1-4,TRBV5-4,TRBD1,TGTGCCAGCAGCTTACCGGGACAGCTTGGTAATGAAAAACTGTTTTTT,CASSLPGQLGNEKLFF
once,12,TRBJ2-3,TRBV5-4,NA,TGTGCCAGCAGCTTGTCTGGAGATACGCAGTATTTT,CASSLSGDTQYF
NA,11,TRBJ1-1,TRBV10-3,NA,TGTGCCATCAGTGAGAACACTGAAGCTTTCTTT,CAISENTEAFF
NA,13,TRBJ2-1,TRBV4-1,TRBD2,TGCGCCAGCAGCCAGGGACTAGTTGGTGAGCAGTTCTTC,CASSQGLVGEQFF
NA,14,TRBJ1-2,TRBV7-6,TRBD1,TGTGCCAGCAGCTCTGGACAGGGGAACTATGGCTACACCTTC,CASSSGQGNYGYTF
NA,13,TRBJ2-7,TRBV6-5,NA,TGTGCCAGCAGATGGGCCTCTGCCTACGAGCAGTACTTC,CASRWASAYEQYF
NA,15,TRBJ1-6,TRBV27,NA,TGTGCCAGCAGATTCTCTGCAACCTATAATTCACCCCTCCACTTT,CASRFSATYNSPLHF